This T cell receptor beta chain was found in a study of prognosis after radiotherapy for stage I lung cancer. Starting from genomic DNA, TCR beta CDR3 was amplified through two-round multiplex PCR. Amplification during the initial PCR round employed primers specific to each TRBV and TRBJ gene. A single record per CDR3 protein comes from TCRdb applying MiXCR to the multiplex PCR reads. This table holds 10,000 to 15,000 distinct CDR3 sequences, around two fifths found once. Germline lookup yields CDR1 SNHLY and CDR2 FYNNEI. CDR3 length: 19 amino acids. Trimming removed 6 bases from V and 0 bases from J; junction bases left unmatched: 19.

The sample in question was PBMCs, obtained before or after stereotactic body radiation therapy (not recorded which). The source of this sequence is a donor over 45 with non-small cell lung cancer. The V gene is TRBV2, the J gene TRBJ1-1; 7 bases are shared with TRBD1. CDR3 nucleotides: TGTGCCAGCAGCTTTCTCCTCGCCGGGACAGAATTCATGAACACTGAAGCTTTCTTT. This sequence encodes CASSFLLAGTEFMNTEAFF.